The 31 T cell receptor beta chains given below trace back to one sample, sequenced in a study of Graves' ophthalmopathy and Graves' hyperthyroidism (dated by TCRdb to the late 2010s). Sequencing took place on an Illumina HiSeq 2000. TCR beta CDR3 regions were amplified from RNA transcripts for repertoire sequencing. The first round of RT-PCR was done with HTBI primers and the Qiagen OneStep RT-PCR kit, and was followed by a second round of multiplex PCR, then size selection and purification. TCRdb redid the processing of the public reads, applying fastp at Q25 and MiXCR, and retained in-frame beta chains. Identical CDR3 proteins give one entry, which carries the most common genes and DNA. In all, the sample holds about 400,000 distinct CDR3 sequences, and around 21% of those were seen once. Around 3.1% of the sample goes to the ten largest clones. Input material: peripheral blood. The receptors here all came from a woman aged 18-29 years with stable Graves' hyperthyroidism. Donor details come from another sample of the same person, matched by shared clones.

The rearrangement uses TRBV6-5 and TRBJ2-7, with TRBD2 identical over 10 bases. J was trimmed by 4 bases and V by 0 bases; bases with no gene match: 6. CDR1 MNHEY and CDR2 SVGAGI come from the germline V gene. The CDR3 loop spans 16 amino acids. Here the CDR3 reads CASSYSASGSVYEQYF. The DNA of the CDR3 is TGTGCCAGCAGTTACTCGGCTAGCGGGAGTGTGTACGAGCAGTACTTC.

The chain joins TRBV2 to TRBJ2-7; 13 nucleotides agree with TRBD2. J lost 7 bases, V lost 4 bases, and 4 bases had no gene match. CDR1 and CDR2 (germline): SNHLY, FYNNEI. The CDR3 is 14 amino acids. The CDR3 bases are TGTGCCAGCAGTGTTAGACTAGCGGGAGGTGAGCAGTACTTC. As protein: CASSVRLAGGEQYF.

The chain recombines TRBV5-1 with TRBJ2-5; 7 nucleotides agree with TRBD1. Germline assignment: CDR1 SGHRS and CDR2 YFSETQ. V was pared by 2 bases and J by 6 bases, with 7 bases of the junction left unmatched. This CDR3 is 14 amino acids long. The CDR3 coding sequence is TGCGCCAGCAGCTTATCGACAGGGACCAAGACCCAGTACTTC. Protein sequence: CASSLSTGTKTQYF.

The chain joins TRBV6-1 to TRBJ1-2, with D hard to call. The length of the CDR3 is 14 residues. Germline CDR1 reads MNHNS; CDR2 reads SASEGT. Trimming took 5 bases from V and 4 from J, leaving 14 bases between them. CDR3 DNA sequence: TGTGCCAGCAGTCCCTCCCGGAAAGTCTATGGCTACACCTTC. Translation: CASSPSRKVYGYTF.

This clonotype has a count of ten or more. The genes are TRBV6-5 and TRBJ2-6, with D unresolved. V lost 0 bases and J lost 6, with 6 bases in between. CDR3 length equals 14 residues. CDR1 is MNHEY, CDR2 SVGAGI, per germline. DNA of the CDR3: TGTGCCAGCAGTTACTCCCCGCTGGCCAACGTCCTGACTTTC. Amino acids: CASSYSPLANVLTF.

This clonotype has at least ten counts. The chain links TRBV6-4 to TRBJ2-2; D perhaps matches TRBD1 (5 bases). The germline CDR1 and CDR2 sequences are MRHNA and SNTAGT. V lost 6 bases, J lost 6 bases, and 14 bases lay in between. This CDR3 is built from 14 residues. As DNA, the CDR3 is TGTGCCAGCAGCTTACAACAGGAGTCCGGGGAGCTGTTTTTT. Its protein product is CASSLQQESGELFF.

This clonotype is a singleton in its sample. One junction end disagrees with the germline gene, perhaps due to a read error. The chain combines TRBV12-3 or TRBV12-4 with TRBJ1-3; D is unclear. The CDR3 has 14 amino acids. The CDR3 DNA is TGTGCCAGCAGTCTAACCAGCTCTGGAAACGCCATATATTTT. It encodes CASSLTSSGNAIYF.

This clonotype was observed at least ten times. The chain links TRBV5-5 to TRBJ1-2; no definite D call. The germline V and J ends were trimmed by 1 base and 9 bases, with 10 bases remaining between them. CDR3 length: 12 amino acids. The germline V gene encodes CDR1 SGHKS and CDR2 YYEKEE (reference sequence). The CDR3 reads CASSLKQESYTF. CDR3 sequence (DNA): TGTGCCAGCAGCTTGAAGCAGGAAAGCTACACCTTC. The variable domain in full, with the rest retrieved from reference TRBV5-5 and TRBJ1-2, is DAGVTQSPTHLIKTRGQQVTLRCSPISGHKSVSWYQQVLGQGPQFIFQYYEKEERGRGNFPDRFSARQFPNYSSELNVNALLLGDSALYLCASSLKQESYTFGSGTRLTVV.

This clonotype came up many times. The V and J genes are TRBV6-1 and TRBJ2-2, with no clear D. The CDR3 has 13 residues. The germline V gene encodes CDR1 MNHNS and CDR2 SASEGT. The germline V and J ends were trimmed by 4 bases and 6 bases, with 9 bases remaining between them. CDR3 DNA sequence: TGTGCCAGCAGTGGCAGCGATTCCGGGGAGCTGTTTTTT. Translation: CASSGSDSGELFF.

This clonotype was seen at least ten times. The chain recombines TRBV6-1 with TRBJ2-5; the D gene could be TRBD1 or TRBD2 (7 bases each). V lost 0 bases and J lost 5, with 22 bases in between. The germline gives CDR1 MNHNS, CDR2 SASEGT. CDR3 length: 18 amino acids. CDR3 bases: TGTGCCAGCAGTGAAGCGCTTCTGAGGAGGGGGCGGGAGGAGACCCAGTACTTC. Amino acids: CASSEALLRRGREETQYF.

Of note for this clonotype: This may stem from a read error, because a much larger clone lies one nucleotide away. J is TRBJ1-6 and V is TRBV20-1; no clear D. The CDR3 runs 12 residues. Between the trimmed V and J ends, which lost 2 bases and 10 bases, there was a span of 9 bases. The germline CDR1 and CDR2 sequences are DFQATT and SNEGSKA (reference sequence). CDR3 nucleotides: TGCAGTGCTAGATCGGCGGCGTCACCCCTCCACTTT. It translates to CSARSAASPLHF.

This clonotype was observed a few times. At one end the junction does not follow the germline gene, possibly because of a read error. V and J are TRBV2 and TRBJ2-5; 11 nucleotides match TRBD2. Per the germline V gene, CDR1 is SNHLY and CDR2 is FYNNEI. The CDR3 runs 12 residues. This CDR3 is CASSVPSGGPPF. The CDR3 nucleotides read TGTGCCAGCAGTGTGCCTAGCGGGGGGCCCCCCTTC.

This clonotype has a count of ten or more. This sequence joins TRBV19 and TRBJ1-1; a possible D gene is TRBD1 (5 bases). This CDR3 comprises 16 residues. Trimming removed 6 bases at V and 1 base at J, with 18 bases between. Germline V gives CDR1 LNHDA, CDR2 SQIVND (reference sequence). The CDR3, as DNA: TGTGCCAGTAGCAAAATCCGAGGCGGGGCGAACACTGAAGCTTTCTTT. Translating it yields CASSKIRGGANTEAFF.

This clonotype was observed a single time. At one end the junction does not follow the germline gene, possibly because of a read error. The genes are TRBV11-3 and TRBJ2-2; possible D gene TRBD2, 5 bases. CDR1 and CDR2 (germline): SGHNT, YENEEA. This CDR3 region has 14 residues. The CDR3 is CASSLVSVAGDLFF. The CDR3 DNA sequence: TGTGCCAGCAGCTTGGTTAGCGTGGCCGGGGATCTGTTTTTT.

This sequence joins TRBV28 and TRBJ1-3; D gene uncertain. The V gene lost 7 bases and the J gene lost 1 base, with 5 bases spanning the gap. CDR3 size: 12 residues. The germline CDR1 and CDR2 sequences are MDHEN and SYDVKM. In DNA, the CDR3 is TGTGCCAGCAAGGTATCTGGAAACACCATATATTTT. It is translated as CASKVSGNTIYF.

The chain has TRBV7-2 and TRBJ1-5; D might be TRBD1 (6 bases). The CDR3 spans 15 residues. V was clipped by 1 base and J by 5 bases, with 12 bases between them. The germline V gene has CDR1 SGHTA and CDR2 FQGNSA. The CDR3 spells CASSLVWGADQPQHF. The DNA for the CDR3 is TGTGCCAGCAGCTTAGTTTGGGGGGCGGATCAGCCCCAGCATTTT. Full variable domain (rest looked up from reference TRBV7-2 and TRBJ1-5): GAGVSQSPSNKVTEKGKDVELRCDPISGHTALYWYRQSLGQGLEFLIYFQGNSAPDKSGLPSDRFSAERTGGSVSTLTIQRTQQEDSAVYLCASSLVWGADQPQHFGDGTRLSIL.

This clonotype has at least ten counts. This chain links TRBV27 with TRBJ1-6; no firm D call. V was trimmed by 6 bases and J by 7 bases, leaving 10 bases between them. Per the germline V gene, CDR1 is MNHEY and CDR2 is SMNVEV (reference sequence). The CDR3 is made up of 13 amino acids. Here the CDR3 DNA reads TGTGCCAGCAGGCAGCAGGTCAATTCACCCCTCCACTTT. This codes for CASRQQVNSPLHF.

This clonotype came up many times. V is TRBV19 and J is TRBJ2-2; 13 bases agree with TRBD2. This CDR3 spans 17 amino acids. Germline V gene data show CDR1 as LNHDA and CDR2 as SQIVND (reference sequence). V gave up 2 bases and J gave up 5 bases; unmatched junction bases: 5. The CDR3, as DNA: TGTGCCAGTAGTATAAGGACTAGCGGGAGAGGTACCGGGGAGCTGTTTTTT. It translates to CASSIRTSGRGTGELFF.

The chain combines TRBV11-2 with TRBJ2-7, with 14 bases that match TRBD2. V lost 1 base to trimming and J lost 3 bases; unmatched junction nucleotides: 5. Germline V gene sequence: CDR1 SGHAT, CDR2 FQNNGV. The length of the CDR3 is 17 residues. The CDR3 DNA is TGTGCCAGCAGCTTAGTAGGGACTAGCGGGAGAATCTACGAGCAGTACTTC. It codes for CASSLVGTSGRIYEQYF.

With respect to this clonotype: At one of its ends the junction is not consistent with the germline gene, which may arise from a read error. V usage is TRBV3-1 and J usage is TRBJ2-5; D is ambiguous. Germline-derived CDR1 and CDR2 are LGHDT and YNNKEL (reference sequence). The CDR3 is made up of 13 amino acids. The CDR3 DNA sequence: TGTGCCAGCAGCCAAGGAACCCAAGAGATCCAGTACTTC. Translated: CASSQGTQEIQYF.

The chain couples TRBV29-1 to TRBJ2-7; unclear D gene. The CDR3 sequence is 13 residues long. Germline CDR1 SQVTM, CDR2 ANQGSEA. The V end lost 4 bases, the J end lost 3 bases, and 13 bases lay between the germline ends. CDR3 nucleotide sequence: TGCAGCGTTGTCCCCGACGACCTCTACGAGCAGTACTTC. Protein product: CSVVPDDLYEQYF.

This clonotype was counted ten times or more. The chain carries TRBV27 and TRBJ1-1; D is uncertain. With 5 bases removed from V and 0 bases from J, the gap between germline ends came to 10 bases. Germline lookup yields CDR1 MNHEY and CDR2 SMNVEV (reference sequence). The CDR3 sequence is 14 residues long. The CDR3 DNA sequence: TGTGCCAGCAGTCCTTGGTCCATGAACACTGAAGCTTTCTTT. It specifies CASSPWSMNTEAFF.

V is TRBV7-2 and J is TRBJ2-7; the D is unclear. The V and J ends lost 2 bases and 1 base respectively, with 6 bases between them. The CDR3 is made up of 13 amino acids. Germline V gene data show CDR1 as SGHTA and CDR2 as FQGNSA. The CDR3 DNA follows: TGTGCCAGCAGCTTACCCCAGTCCTACGAGCAGTACTTC. As protein: CASSLPQSYEQYF.

This clonotype was counted many times. The rearrangement links TRBV6-5 to TRBJ2-7; no firm D call. Looked up from germline, CDR1 is MNHEY and CDR2 is SVGAGI. The CDR3 is 13 amino acids. The V end lost 2 bases, the J end lost 7 bases, and 12 bases lay between the germline ends. This chain's CDR3 is CASSYRHTGEQYF. Here the CDR3 DNA reads TGTGCCAGCAGTTACCGACACACCGGAGAGCAGTACTTC.

This clonotype was seen a handful of times. This chain joins TRBV20-1 and TRBJ2-7; D uncertain. In germline, CDR1 is DFQATT, CDR2 SNEGSKA (reference sequence). Deletions cut 3 bases from V and 2 bases from J, with 8 bases between. The CDR3 spans 12 residues. CDR3 sequence: CSASASPYEQYF. The CDR3 coding sequence is TGCAGTGCTAGCGCCAGCCCCTACGAGCAGTACTTC.

V is TRBV2 and J is TRBJ1-5; D not certain. The CDR3 has 14 residues. The V and J ends lost 3 bases and 3 bases respectively, with 9 bases between them. CDR1 SNHLY and CDR2 FYNNEI come from the germline V gene. In nucleotides, the CDR3 is TGTGCCAGCAGTGACAGCCACTTCAATCAGCCCCAGCATTTT. This sequence encodes CASSDSHFNQPQHF.

The sample holds many counts of this clonotype. This chain uses TRBV6-5 with TRBJ1-1; D is unresolved. The CDR3 has 13 residues. V lost 5 bases, J lost 8 bases, and 15 bases lay in between. Germline V gene data show CDR1 as MNHEY and CDR2 as SVGAGI. CDR3 loop: CASSTRAGFEAFF. The CDR3 DNA reads as TGTGCCAGCAGTACCCGAGCGGGTTTCGAAGCTTTCTTT.

In this sample, this clonotype turned up many times. The rearrangement uses TRBV7-2 and TRBJ2-5; no clear D. The CDR3 extends over 14 amino acids. V was clipped by 5 bases and J by 1 base, with 11 bases between them. The germline gives CDR1 SGHTA, CDR2 FQGNSA. The CDR3 sequence is CASSQRVIQETQYF. CDR3 bases: TGTGCCAGCAGCCAAAGAGTTATCCAAGAGACCCAGTACTTC.

This clonotype was seen ten or more times. The CDR3 ends on some other residue instead of the conserved phenylalanine or tryptophan, so this is likely a read error. V and J are TRBV24-1 and TRBJ2-7, with D hard to call. The V gene's germline CDR1 is KGHDR and CDR2 SFDVKD. V dropped 8 bases and J dropped 0 bases, with 7 bases sitting between them. The CDR3 runs to 12 residues. The CDR3 DNA reads TGTGCCACCATGGGCGCCTCCTACGAGCAGTACCTC. Its translation is CATMGASYEQYL.

There are many counts of this clonotype. This chain connects TRBV20-1 to TRBJ1-5; 7 bases map to TRBD1. Losses at the gene ends were 7 bases for V and 0 bases for J; bases not matched to a gene: 9. CDR3 length: 15 residues. Germline lookup yields CDR1 DFQATT and CDR2 SNEGSKA (reference sequence). The CDR3 DNA reads as TGCAGTGGACAGGGATCCGCCTATAGCAATCAGCCCCAGCATTTT. Translated: CSGQGSAYSNQPQHF.

Notes on this clonotype: Since no conserved phenylalanine or tryptophan closes the CDR3, a read error is the likely cause. The DNA is omitted, as the CDR3 cannot be located on it reliably, and the CDR3 follows TCRdb's listing. The chain combines TRBV6-2 or TRBV6-3 with TRBJ2-7; TRBD2 is the table's D call and was not checked against the DNA. Ends included, the CDR3 has 14 residues. The V gene's germline CDR1 is MNHEY and CDR2 SVGEGT. The CDR3 loop reads CASGRAGGPGEQCY.